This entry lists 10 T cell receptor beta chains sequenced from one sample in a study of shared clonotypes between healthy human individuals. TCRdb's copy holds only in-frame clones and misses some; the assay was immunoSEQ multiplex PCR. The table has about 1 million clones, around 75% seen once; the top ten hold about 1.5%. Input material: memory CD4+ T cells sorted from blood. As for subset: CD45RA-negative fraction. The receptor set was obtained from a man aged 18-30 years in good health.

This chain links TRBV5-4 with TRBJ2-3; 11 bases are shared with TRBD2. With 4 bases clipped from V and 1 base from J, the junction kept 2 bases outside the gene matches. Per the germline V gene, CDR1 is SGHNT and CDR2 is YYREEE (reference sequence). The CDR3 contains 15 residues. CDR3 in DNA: TGTGCCAGCAGCACGGGACTAGCGGGCACAGATACGCAGTATTTT. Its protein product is CASSTGLAGTDTQYF.

CDR3 loop: CASSEGGLAGQSYEQYF. In DNA form, the CDR3 reads TGCGCCAGCAGTGAGGGGGGACTAGCGGGGCAATCCTACGAGCAGTACTTC. The chain recombines TRBV10-2 with TRBJ2-7; 13 bases are a match to TRBD2. The germline CDR1 and CDR2 sequences are WSHSY and SAAADI. The CDR3 contains 17 residues. V gave up 2 bases and J gave up 1 base; unmatched junction bases: 5.

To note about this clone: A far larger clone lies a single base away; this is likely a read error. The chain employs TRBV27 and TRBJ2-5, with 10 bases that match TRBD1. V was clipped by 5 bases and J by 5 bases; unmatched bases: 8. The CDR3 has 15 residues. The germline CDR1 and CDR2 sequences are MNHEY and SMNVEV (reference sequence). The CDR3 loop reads CASSTGQGTRETQYF. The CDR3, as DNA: TGTGCCAGCAGTACGGGACAGGGGACGCGGGAGACCCAGTACTTC.

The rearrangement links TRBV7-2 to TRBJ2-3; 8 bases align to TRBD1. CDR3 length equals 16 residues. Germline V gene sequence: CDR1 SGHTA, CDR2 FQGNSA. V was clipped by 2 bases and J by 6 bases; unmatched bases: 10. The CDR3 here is CASSLIPAGGEDTQYF. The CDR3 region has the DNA TGTGCCAGCAGCTTAATCCCGGCAGGGGGCGAGGATACGCAGTATTTT.

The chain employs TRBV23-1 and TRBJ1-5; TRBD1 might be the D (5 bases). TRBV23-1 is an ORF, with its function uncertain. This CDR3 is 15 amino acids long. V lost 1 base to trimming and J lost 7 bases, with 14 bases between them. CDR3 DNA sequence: TGCGCCAGCAGTCAATGGGGGGTGGCGGGACAGCCCCAGCATTTT. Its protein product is CASSQWGVAGQPQHF.

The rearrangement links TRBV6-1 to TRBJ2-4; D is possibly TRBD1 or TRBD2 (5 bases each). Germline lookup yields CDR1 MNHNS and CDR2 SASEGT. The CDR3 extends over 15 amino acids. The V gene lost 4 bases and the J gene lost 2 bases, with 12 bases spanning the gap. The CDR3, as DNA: TGTGCCAGCAGTGGCAGGGACCCCACCAAAAACATTCAGTACTTC. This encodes CASSGRDPTKNIQYF.

The CDR3 sequence is CASSRTSTGMNTEAFF. The CDR3 DNA follows: TGCGCCAGCAGCCGGACGTCGACAGGTATGAACACTGAAGCTTTCTTT. V and J are TRBV4-3 and TRBJ1-1, with D possibly being TRBD1 (6 bases). Deletions cut 4 bases from V and 0 bases from J, with 15 bases between. The CDR3 runs to 16 residues. The germline CDR1 and CDR2 sequences are LGHNA and YSLEER.

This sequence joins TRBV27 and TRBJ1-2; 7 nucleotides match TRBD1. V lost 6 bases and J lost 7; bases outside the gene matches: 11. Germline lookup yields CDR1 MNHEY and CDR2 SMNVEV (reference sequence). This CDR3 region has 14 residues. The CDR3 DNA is TGTGCCAGCAGCTGGGCGACAGGGCAGAGTGGCTACACCTTC. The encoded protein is CASSWATGQSGYTF.

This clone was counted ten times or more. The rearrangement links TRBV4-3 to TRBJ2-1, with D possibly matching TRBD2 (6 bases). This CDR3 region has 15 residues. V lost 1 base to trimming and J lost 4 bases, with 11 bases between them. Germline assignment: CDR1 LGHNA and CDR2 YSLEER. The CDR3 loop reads CASSQGRASYNEQFF. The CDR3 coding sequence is TGCGCCAGCAGCCAAGGGAGGGCTTCGTACAATGAGCAGTTCTTC.

The CDR3, as DNA: TGTGCCAGCGCGTCGTACCGGACGGAAAACTATGGCTACACCTTC. It codes for CASASYRTENYGYTF. This chain links TRBV5-4 with TRBJ1-2; D not certain. The CDR3 contains 15 residues. The germline gives CDR1 SGHNT, CDR2 YYREEE (reference sequence). Deletions cut 7 bases from V and 2 bases from J, with 18 bases between.